The entry that follows covers one T cell receptor beta chain sequence. CD8 cells regarded as naive lacked CD45RO, were positively chosen for CCR7, and omitted terminally differentiated effector memory CD45RA+ cells. Method: immunoSEQ multiplex PCR; TCRdb's copy keeps in-frame clones and lacks some. The data contain nearly 2 million clones, about 95% of them singletons. This specimen comes from a study of shared clonotypes between healthy human individuals. The CDR3 loop spans 16 amino acids. CDR1 and CDR2 from the germline V gene are SGHDT and YYEEEE. Deletions cut 4 bases from V and 4 bases from J, with 20 bases between.

The chain employs TRBV5-6 and TRBJ1-2; D is ambiguous. This receptor was identified in a young man in good health. The sample comprised naive CD8+ T cells sorted from blood. CDR3 DNA: TGTGCCAGCAGCCCTTTGGGAAGGGCCCATGGCTATGGCTACACCTTC. Amino acids: CASSPLGRAHGYGYTF.